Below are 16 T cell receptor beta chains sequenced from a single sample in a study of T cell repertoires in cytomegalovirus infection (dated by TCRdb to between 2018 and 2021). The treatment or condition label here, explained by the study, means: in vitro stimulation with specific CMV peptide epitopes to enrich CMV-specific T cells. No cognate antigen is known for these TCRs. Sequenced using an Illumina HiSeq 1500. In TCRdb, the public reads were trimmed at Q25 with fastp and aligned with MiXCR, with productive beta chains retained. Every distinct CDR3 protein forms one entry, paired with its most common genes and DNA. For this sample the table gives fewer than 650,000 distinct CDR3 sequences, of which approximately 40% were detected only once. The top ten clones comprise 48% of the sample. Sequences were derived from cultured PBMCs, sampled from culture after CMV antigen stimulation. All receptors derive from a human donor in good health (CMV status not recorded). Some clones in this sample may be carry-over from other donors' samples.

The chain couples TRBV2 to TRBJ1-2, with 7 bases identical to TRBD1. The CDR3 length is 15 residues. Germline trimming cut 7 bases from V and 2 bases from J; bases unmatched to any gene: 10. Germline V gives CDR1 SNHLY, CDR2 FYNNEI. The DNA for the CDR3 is TGTGCCAGCACAAGTTCAGGGGGGCGGAACTATGGCTACACCTTC. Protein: CASTSSGGRNYGYTF.

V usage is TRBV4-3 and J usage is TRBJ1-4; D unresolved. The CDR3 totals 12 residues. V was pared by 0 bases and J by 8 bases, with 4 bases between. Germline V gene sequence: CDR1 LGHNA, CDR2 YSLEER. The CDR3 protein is CASSQDREKLFF. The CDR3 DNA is TGCGCCAGCAGCCAAGACAGAGAAAAACTGTTTTTT.

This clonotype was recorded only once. CDR3 sequence: CASSSDSVVTEAFF. CDR3 in DNA: TGTGCCAGCAGTTCCGACAGTGTAGTCACTGAAGCTTTCTTT. The V call is TRBV27, the J call TRBJ1-1, with D perhaps matching TRBD1 (5 bases). The V end lost 4 bases, the J end lost 4 bases, and 13 bases lay between the germline ends. CDR3 length: 14 residues. From germline, CDR1 is MNHEY and CDR2 SMNVEV (reference sequence).

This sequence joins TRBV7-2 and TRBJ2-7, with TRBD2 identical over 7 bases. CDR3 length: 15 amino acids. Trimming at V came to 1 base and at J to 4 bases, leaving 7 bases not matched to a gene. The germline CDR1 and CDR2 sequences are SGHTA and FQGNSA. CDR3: CASSLVLAAAYEQYF. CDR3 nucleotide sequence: TGTGCCAGCAGCTTAGTTCTAGCGGCAGCTTACGAGCAGTACTTC.

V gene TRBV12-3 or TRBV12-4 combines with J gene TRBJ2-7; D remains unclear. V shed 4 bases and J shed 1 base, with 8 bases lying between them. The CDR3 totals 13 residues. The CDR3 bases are TGTGCCAGCAGTTCCGGGTGGTCCTACGAGCAGTACTTC. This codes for CASSSGWSYEQYF.

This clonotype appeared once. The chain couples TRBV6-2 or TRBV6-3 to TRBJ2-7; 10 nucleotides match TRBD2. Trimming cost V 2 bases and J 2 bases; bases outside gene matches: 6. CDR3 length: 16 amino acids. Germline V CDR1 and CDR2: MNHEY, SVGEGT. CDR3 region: CASSYSGRDSAYEQYF. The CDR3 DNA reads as TGTGCCAGCAGTTACAGCGGGAGGGACTCTGCCTACGAGCAGTACTTC.

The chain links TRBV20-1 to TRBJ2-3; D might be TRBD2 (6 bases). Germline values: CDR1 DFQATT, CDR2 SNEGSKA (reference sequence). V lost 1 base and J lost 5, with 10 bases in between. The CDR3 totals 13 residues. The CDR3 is CSARGGVGDTQYF. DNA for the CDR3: TGCAGTGCTAGAGGCGGGGTAGGAGATACGCAGTATTTT.

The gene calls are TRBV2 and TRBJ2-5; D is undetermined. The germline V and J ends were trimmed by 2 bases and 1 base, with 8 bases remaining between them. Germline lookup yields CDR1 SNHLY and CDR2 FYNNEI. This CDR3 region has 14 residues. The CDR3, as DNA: TGTGCCAGCAGTGAACAACAGACCCAAGAGACCCAGTACTTC. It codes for CASSEQQTQETQYF.

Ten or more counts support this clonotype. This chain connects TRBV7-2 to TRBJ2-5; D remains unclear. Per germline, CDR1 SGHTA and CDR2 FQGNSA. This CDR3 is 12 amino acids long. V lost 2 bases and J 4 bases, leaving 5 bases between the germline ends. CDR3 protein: CASSLNPETQYF. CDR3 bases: TGTGCCAGCAGCTTAAATCCAGAGACCCAGTACTTC.

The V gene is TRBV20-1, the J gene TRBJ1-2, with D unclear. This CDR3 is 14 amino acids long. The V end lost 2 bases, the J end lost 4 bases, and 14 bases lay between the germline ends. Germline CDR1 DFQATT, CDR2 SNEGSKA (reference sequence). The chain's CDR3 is CSARIPTRSYGYTF. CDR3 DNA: TGCAGTGCTAGAATCCCCACAAGATCCTATGGCTACACCTTC.

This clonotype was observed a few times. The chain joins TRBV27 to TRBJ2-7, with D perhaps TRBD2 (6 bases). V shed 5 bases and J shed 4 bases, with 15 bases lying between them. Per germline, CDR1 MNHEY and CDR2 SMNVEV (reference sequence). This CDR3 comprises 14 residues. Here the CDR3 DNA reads TGTGCCAGCAGTCCGCGGCGGGGATATTACGAGCAGTACTTC. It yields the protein CASSPRRGYYEQYF.

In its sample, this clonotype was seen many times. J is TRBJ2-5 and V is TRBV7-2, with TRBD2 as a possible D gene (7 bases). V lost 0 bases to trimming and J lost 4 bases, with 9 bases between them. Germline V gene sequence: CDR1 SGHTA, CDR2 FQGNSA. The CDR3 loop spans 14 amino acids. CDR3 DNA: TGTGCCAGCAGCTTAGCGGGGGGGCGAGAGACCCAGTACTTC. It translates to CASSLAGGRETQYF.

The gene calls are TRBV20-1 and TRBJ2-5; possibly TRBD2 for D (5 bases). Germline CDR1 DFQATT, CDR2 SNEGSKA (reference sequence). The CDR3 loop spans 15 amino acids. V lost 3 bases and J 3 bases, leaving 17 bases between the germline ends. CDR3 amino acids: CSASGVNGNEETQYF. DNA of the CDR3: TGCAGTGCTAGTGGGGTTAACGGGAACGAAGAGACCCAGTACTTC.

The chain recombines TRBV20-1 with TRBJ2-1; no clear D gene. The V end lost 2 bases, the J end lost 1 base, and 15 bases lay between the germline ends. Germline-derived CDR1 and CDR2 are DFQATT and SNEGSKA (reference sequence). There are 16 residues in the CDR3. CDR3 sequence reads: CSARSSFAVSYNEQFF. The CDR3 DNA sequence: TGCAGTGCTAGATCCTCCTTTGCGGTGTCCTACAATGAGCAGTTCTTC.

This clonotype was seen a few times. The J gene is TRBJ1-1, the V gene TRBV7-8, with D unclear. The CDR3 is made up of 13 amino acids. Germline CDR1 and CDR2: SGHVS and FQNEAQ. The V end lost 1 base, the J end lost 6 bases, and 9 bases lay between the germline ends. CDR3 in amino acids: CASSLDPISEAFF. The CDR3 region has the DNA TGTGCCAGCAGCTTAGATCCTATCTCTGAAGCTTTCTTT.

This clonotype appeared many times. CDR3 in DNA: TGTGCCAGCAGCCAAGCGGGGGCCGACTATGGCTACACCTTC. Translation gives CASSQAGADYGYTF. This chain uses TRBV7-8 with TRBJ1-2, with a possible D match to TRBD1 (6 bases). The length of the CDR3 is 14 residues. Germline loops: CDR1 SGHVS, CDR2 FQNEAQ. Deletions cut 5 bases from V and 3 bases from J, with 13 bases between.